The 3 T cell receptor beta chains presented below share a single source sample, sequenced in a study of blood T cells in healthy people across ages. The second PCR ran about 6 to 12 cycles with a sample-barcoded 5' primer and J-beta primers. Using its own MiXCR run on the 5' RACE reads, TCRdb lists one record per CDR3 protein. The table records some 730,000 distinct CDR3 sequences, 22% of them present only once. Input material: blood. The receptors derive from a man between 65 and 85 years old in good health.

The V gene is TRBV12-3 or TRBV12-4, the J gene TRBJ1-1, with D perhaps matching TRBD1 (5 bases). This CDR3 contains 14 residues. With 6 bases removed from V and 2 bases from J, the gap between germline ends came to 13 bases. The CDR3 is CASRGTVINTEAFF. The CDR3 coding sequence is TGTGCCAGCAGGGGGACCGTGATTAACACTGAAGCTTTCTTT.

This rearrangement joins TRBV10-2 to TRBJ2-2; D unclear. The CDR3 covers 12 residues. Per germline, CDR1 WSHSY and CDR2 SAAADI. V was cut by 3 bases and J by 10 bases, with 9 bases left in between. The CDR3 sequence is CASSDRATELFF. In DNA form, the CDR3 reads TGCGCCAGCAGTGATCGGGCTACGGAGCTGTTTTTT.

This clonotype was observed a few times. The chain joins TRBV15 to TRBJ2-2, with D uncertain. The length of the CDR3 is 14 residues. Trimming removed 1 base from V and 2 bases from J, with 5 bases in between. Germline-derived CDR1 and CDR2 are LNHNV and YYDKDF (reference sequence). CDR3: CATSRVLNTGELFF. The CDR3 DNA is TGTGCCACCAGCAGAGTATTAAACACCGGGGAGCTGTTTTTT.